This T cell receptor beta chain was recovered during a study of CD8+ T cells in alopecia areata. As for this clone: As yet, its antigen is unknown.

It was cDNA, reverse transcribed from extracted RNA, that served as the sequencing template. Only in-frame clones appear in the TCRdb table, and some are missing; sequencing was by immunoSEQ multiplex PCR. This table holds roughly 220,000 clones, under 70% found once. Regarding the study as a whole: Scalp samples also yield sequences from resident alphabeta T cells of normal skin. In blood and scalp, many expanded lesional clones persisted during tofacitinib.

Germline values: CDR1 KGHSH, CDR2 LQKENI. V was clipped by 4 bases and J by 0 bases, with 6 bases between them. CDR3 length: 13 residues. The sample's treatment: oral pan-JAK inhibitor, 5-10 mg twice daily. This clonotype was sampled from a human donor with alopecia areata. V gene TRBV18 combines with J gene TRBJ1-1, with D uncertain. Sequences were derived from CD4+ T cells sorted from blood, sampled around week 44, from a patient treated with tofacitinib. This CDR3 is CASSQGLNTEAFF. The CDR3 bases are TGTGCCAGCTCACAGGGCCTGAACACTGAAGCTTTCTTT.